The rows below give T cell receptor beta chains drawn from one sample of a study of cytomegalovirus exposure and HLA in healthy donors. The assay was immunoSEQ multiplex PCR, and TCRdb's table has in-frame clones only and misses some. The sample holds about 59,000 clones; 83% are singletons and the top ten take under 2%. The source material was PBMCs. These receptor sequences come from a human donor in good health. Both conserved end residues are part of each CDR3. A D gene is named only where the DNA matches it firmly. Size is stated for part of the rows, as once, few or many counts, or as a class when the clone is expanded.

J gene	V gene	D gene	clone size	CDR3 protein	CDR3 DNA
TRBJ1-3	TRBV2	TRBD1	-	CASSDQRTGAGNTIYF	TGTGCCAGCAGTGATCAGCGGACAGGGGCTGGAAACACCATATATTTT
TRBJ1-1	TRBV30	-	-	CAWSVHGGTEAFF	TGTGCCTGGAGTGTACATGGGGGGACTGAAGCTTTCTTT
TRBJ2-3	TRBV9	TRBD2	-	CASSPGSGGSLNTQYF	TGTGCCAGCAGTCCGGGAAGCGGGGGGTCCTTGAATACGCAGTATTTT
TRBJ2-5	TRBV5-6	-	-	CASSPVAEETQYF	TGTGCCAGCAGCCCAGTAGCGGAAGAGACCCAGTACTTC
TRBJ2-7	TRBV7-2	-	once	CASSVDAGQRAYEQYF	TGTGCCAGCAGCGTAGATGCGGGACAGCGAGCCTACGAGCAGTACTTC
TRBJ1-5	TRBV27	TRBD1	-	CASGDRTGFGVAQHF	TGTGCCAGCGGGGACCGGACAGGGTTTGGAGTGGCCCAGCATTTT
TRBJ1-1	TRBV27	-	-	CASSLFGRGRGVF	TGTGCCAGCAGTTTATTCGGCCGGGGTCGGGGAGTCTTT
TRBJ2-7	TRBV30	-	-	CAWSFIGDGPFFF	TGTGCCTGGAGTTTTATCGGGGATGGGCCCTTCTTTTTC
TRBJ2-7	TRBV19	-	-	CASSISDYSYEQYF	TGTGCCAGTAGTATTAGCGACTACTCCTACGAGCAGTACTTC
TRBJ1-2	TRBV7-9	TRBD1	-	CASRSSGTGSGYTF	TGTGCCAGCAGATCATCCGGGACAGGGTCGGGCTACACCTTC
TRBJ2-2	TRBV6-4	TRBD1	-	CASSPVGTEHTGELFF	TGTGCCAGCAGTCCCGTTGGGACAGAGCACACCGGGGAGCTGTTTTTT
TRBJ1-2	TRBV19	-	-	CASSTHPMPVPYGYTF	TGTGCCAGTAGCACTCATCCGATGCCGGTCCCGTATGGCTACACCTTC
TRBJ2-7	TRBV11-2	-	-	CASNGGSAGDSYEQYF	TGTGCCAGCAACGGGGGGTCGGCAGGGGACTCCTACGAGCAGTACTTC
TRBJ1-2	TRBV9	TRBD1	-	CASSGGQGMYGYTF	TGTGCCAGCAGCGGGGGACAGGGGATGTATGGCTACACCTTC
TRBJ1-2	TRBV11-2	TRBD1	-	CASSTHRGQGAKGYTF	TGTGCCAGCAGCACGCATCGGGGACAGGGGGCGAAAGGCTACACCTTC
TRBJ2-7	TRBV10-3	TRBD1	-	CAIQGESYEQYF	TGTGCCATACAGGGGGAGTCCTACGAGCAGTACTTC
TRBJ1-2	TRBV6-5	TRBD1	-	CASRRQGGNYGYTF	TGTGCCAGCAGACGACAGGGGGGCAACTATGGCTACACCTTC
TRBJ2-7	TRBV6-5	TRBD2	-	CASSPGLAGAPYF	TGTGCCAGCAGTCCCGGACTAGCGGGGGCTCCGTACTTC
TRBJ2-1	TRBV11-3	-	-	CASSPADNEQFF	TGTGCCAGCAGCCCGGCGGACAATGAGCAGTTCTTC
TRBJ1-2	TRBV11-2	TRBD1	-	CASSLGQGYGYTF	TGTGCCAGCAGCTTAGGACAGGGCTATGGCTACACCTTC
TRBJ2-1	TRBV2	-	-	CASSGTGRGNEQFF	TGTGCCAGCAGTGGGACCGGTAGGGGCAATGAGCAGTTCTTC
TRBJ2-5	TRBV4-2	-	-	CASSQPGHPSARTQYF	TGTGCCAGCAGCCAACCGGGACACCCTTCGGCACGGACCCAGTACTTC
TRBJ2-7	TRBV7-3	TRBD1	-	CASSLTPGTGLREQYF	TGTGCCAGCAGCTTAACCCCCGGGACAGGGTTGCGGGAGCAGTACTTC
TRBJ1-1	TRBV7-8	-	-	CASSWGRGDTEAFF	TGTGCCAGCAGCTGGGGGCGGGGGGACACTGAAGCTTTCTTT
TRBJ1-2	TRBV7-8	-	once	CASSLKGPNYGYTF	TGTGCCAGCAGCTTAAAGGGGCCCAACTATGGCTACACCTTC
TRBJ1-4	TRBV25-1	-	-	CASSGGWEKLFF	TGTGCCAGCTCCGGGGGGTGGGAAAAACTGTTTTTT
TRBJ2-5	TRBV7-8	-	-	CASSLGAAVETQYF	TGTGCCAGCAGCTTAGGCGCGGCGGTTGAGACCCAGTACTTC
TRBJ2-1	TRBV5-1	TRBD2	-	CASSGASGNNEQFF	TGCGCCAGCAGCGGGGCTAGCGGAAACAATGAGCAGTTCTTC
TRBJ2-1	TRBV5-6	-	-	CASSLASSYNEQFF	TGTGCCAGCAGCTTGGCCAGCTCCTACAATGAGCAGTTCTTC
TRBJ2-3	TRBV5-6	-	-	CASSFGGDTQYF	TGTGCCAGCAGCTTCGGTGGAGATACGCAGTATTTT
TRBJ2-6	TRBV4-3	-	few	CASSQPEGSGANVLTF	TGCGCCAGCAGCCAACCGGAGGGGTCTGGGGCCAACGTCCTGACTTTC
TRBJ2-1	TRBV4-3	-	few	CASSHLFGSPGDEQFF	TGCGCCAGCAGCCACCTATTCGGGAGCCCCGGAGATGAGCAGTTCTTC
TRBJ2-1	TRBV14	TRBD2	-	CASSQGGGGGALYEQFF	TGTGCCAGCAGCCAAGGAGGAGGCGGGGGGGCCCTCTATGAGCAGTTCTTC
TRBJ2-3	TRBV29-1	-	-	CSVDRDTQYF	TGCAGCGTTGACCGAGATACGCAGTATTTT
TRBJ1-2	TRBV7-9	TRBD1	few	CASSFADRVDYGYTF	TGTGCCAGCAGCTTCGCCGACAGGGTTGACTATGGCTACACCTTC
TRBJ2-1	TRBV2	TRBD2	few	CASSLGTSGGQYNEQFF	TGTGCCAGCAGTCTAGGGACTAGCGGGGGCCAGTACAATGAGCAGTTCTTC
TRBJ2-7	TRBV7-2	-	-	CASSPGAGASYEQYF	TGTGCCAGCAGCCCAGGGGCGGGGGCCTCCTACGAGCAGTACTTC
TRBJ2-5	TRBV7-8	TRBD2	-	CASSPLAGEQETQYF	TGTGCCAGCAGTCCCCTAGCGGGGGAGCAAGAGACCCAGTACTTC
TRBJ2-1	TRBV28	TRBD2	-	CASKRETFRNEQFF	TGTGCCAGCAAGCGGGAGACTTTTAGGAATGAGCAGTTCTTC
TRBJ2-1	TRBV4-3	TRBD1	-	CASSQGQGANYNEQFF	TGCGCCAGCAGCCAGGGACAGGGGGCGAACTACAATGAGCAGTTCTTC
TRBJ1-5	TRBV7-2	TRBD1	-	CASSLAGGANQPQHF	TGTGCCAGCAGCTTAGCAGGGGGCGCGAATCAGCCCCAGCATTTT
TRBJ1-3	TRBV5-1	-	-	CASSLDVGTHGNTIYF	TGCGCCAGCAGCTTGGATGTGGGCACCCACGGAAACACCATATATTTT
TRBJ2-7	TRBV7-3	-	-	CASRPRENTSYEQYF	TGTGCCAGCAGACCCAGGGAAAACACGAGTTACGAGCAGTACTTC
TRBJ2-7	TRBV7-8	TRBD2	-	CASSLGRTRLYEQYF	TGTGCCAGCAGCTTAGGTCGGACTAGACTATACGAGCAGTACTTC
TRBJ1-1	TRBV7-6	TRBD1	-	CASSSMGQENTEAFF	TGTGCCAGCAGCTCAATGGGACAGGAGAACACTGAAGCTTTCTTT
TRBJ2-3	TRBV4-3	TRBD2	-	CASSQDPGLAGGGATDTQYF	TGCGCCAGCAGCCAAGACCCCGGACTAGCGGGAGGGGGGGCGACAGATACGCAGTATTTT